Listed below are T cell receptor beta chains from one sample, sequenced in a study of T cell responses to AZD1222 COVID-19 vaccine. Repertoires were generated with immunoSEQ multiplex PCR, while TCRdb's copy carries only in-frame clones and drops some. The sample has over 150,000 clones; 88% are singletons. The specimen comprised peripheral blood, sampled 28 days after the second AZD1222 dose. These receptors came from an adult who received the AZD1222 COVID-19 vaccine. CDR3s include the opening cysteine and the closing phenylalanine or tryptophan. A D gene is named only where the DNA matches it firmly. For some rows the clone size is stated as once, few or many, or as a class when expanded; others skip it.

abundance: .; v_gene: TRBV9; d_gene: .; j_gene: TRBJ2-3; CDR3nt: TGTGCCAGCAGCGTAACGGGGCAGGCCACAGATACGCAGTATTTT; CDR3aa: CASSVTGQATDTQYF
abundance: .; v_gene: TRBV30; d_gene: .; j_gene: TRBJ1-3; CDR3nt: TGTGCCTGGAGTTTGGACAACCACTCTGGAAACACCATATATTTT; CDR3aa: CAWSLDNHSGNTIYF
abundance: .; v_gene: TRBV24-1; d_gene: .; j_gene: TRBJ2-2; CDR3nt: TGTGCCACCAGTGATTCCCAGAAACTCACCGGGGAGCTGTTTTTT; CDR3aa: CATSDSQKLTGELFF
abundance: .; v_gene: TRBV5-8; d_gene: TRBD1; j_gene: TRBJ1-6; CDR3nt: TGTGCCAGCAGCACCGGACAGGGAAATAATTCACCCCTCCACTTT; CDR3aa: CASSTGQGNNSPLHF
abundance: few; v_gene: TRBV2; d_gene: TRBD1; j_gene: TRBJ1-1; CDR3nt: TGTGCCAGCAGCCAACGGCCGACAGGGGCTGAAGCTTTCTTT; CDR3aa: CASSQRPTGAEAFF
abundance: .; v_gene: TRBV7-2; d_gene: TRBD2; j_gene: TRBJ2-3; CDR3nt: TGTGCCAGCAGCTGGGGGGGGAGCACAGATACGCAGTATTTT; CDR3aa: CASSWGGSTDTQYF
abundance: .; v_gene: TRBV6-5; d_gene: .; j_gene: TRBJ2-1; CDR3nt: TGTGCCAGCAGTCTTCTTCGGGAAAATGAGCAGTTCTTC; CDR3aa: CASSLLRENEQFF
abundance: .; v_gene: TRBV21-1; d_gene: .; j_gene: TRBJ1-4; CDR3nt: TGTGCCAGCAGCTCCCGGGACCCCGTGGGGCAAATCGGTGAAAAACTGTTTTTT; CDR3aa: CASSSRDPVGQIGEKLFF
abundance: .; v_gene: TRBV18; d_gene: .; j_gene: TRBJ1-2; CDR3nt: TGTGCCAGCTCACCACCCGCAGAGAATGGCTACACCTTC; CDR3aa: CASSPPAENGYTF
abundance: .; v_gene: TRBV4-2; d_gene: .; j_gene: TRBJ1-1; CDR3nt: TGTGCCAGCAGCCTACAAACAGGGACGGGAGAGACTGAAGCTTTCTTT; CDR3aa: CASSLQTGTGETEAFF
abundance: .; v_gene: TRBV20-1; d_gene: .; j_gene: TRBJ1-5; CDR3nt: TGCAGTGCTAGTAGGGGGACCGACAGCAATCAGCCCCAGCATTTT; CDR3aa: CSASRGTDSNQPQHF
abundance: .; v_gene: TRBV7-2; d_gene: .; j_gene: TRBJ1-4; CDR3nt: TGTGCCAGCAGCACGGGCCCAGAGGAAAAACTGTTTTTT; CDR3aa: CASSTGPEEKLFF
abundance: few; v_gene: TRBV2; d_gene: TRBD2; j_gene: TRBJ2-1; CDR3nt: TGTGCCAGCAGTGATTGGACTAGCGGTAAGAATGAGCAGTTCTTC; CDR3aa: CASSDWTSGKNEQFF
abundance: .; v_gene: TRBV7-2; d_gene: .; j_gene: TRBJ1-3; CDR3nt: TGTGCCAGCAGCTTACTGAGGGGACGGAGCTCTGGAAACACCATATATTTT; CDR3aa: CASSLLRGRSSGNTIYF
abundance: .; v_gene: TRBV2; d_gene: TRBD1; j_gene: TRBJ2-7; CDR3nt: TGTGCCAGCAAGGATACAGGGGGGTTTAAAGAGCAGTACTTC; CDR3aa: CASKDTGGFKEQYF
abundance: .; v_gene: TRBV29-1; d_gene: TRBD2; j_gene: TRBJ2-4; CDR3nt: TGCAGCGTTCCCCAGACTAGCGGGGGGTGGGGCATTCAGTACTTC; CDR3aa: CSVPQTSGGWGIQYF
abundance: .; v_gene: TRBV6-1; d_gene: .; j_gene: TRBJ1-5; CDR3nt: TGTGCCAGCAGTGAAAACCAGGGCCTAAATCAGCCCCAGCATTTT; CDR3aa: CASSENQGLNQPQHF
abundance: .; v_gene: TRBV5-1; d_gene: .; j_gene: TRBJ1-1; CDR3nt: TGCGCCAGCAGCCTGGGCGCGAACACTGAAGCTTTCTTT; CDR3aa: CASSLGANTEAFF
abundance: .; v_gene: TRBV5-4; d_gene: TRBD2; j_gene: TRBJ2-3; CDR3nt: TGTGCCAGCAGCTTGGCCCCCGGGGGGGATACGCAGTATTTT; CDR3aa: CASSLAPGGDTQYF
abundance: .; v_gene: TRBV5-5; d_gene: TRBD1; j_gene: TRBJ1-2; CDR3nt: TGTGCCAGCAGCTTCACAGGGGATGGCTACACCTTC; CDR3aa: CASSFTGDGYTF
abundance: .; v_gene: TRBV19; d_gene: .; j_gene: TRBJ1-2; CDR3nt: TGTGCCAGTAGTAGAGACAGCCTAGGCTACACCTTC; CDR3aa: CASSRDSLGYTF
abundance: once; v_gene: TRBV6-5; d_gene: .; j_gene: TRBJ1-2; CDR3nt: TGTGCCAGCAGTTACCTGGCAGGGGACTATGGCTACACCTTC; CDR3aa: CASSYLAGDYGYTF
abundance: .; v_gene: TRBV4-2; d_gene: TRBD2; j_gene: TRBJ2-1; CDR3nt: TGTGCCAGCAGCAAAGGAACAAGCGGGGGAAGAGGTGAGCAGTTCTTC; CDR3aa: CASSKGTSGGRGEQFF
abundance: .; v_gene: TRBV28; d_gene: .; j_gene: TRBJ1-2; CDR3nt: TGTGCCAGCAGTAGACAGTCCAACTATGGCTACACCTTC; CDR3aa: CASSRQSNYGYTF
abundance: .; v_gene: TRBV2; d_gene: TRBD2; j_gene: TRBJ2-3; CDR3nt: TGTGCCAGCAGCCCAGCGGGGGGGGTAACAGATACGCAGTATTTT; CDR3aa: CASSPAGGVTDTQYF
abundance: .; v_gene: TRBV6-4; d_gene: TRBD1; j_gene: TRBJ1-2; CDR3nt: TGTGCCAGCCCGGGACAGAACGCTAACTATGGCTACACCTTC; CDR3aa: CASPGQNANYGYTF
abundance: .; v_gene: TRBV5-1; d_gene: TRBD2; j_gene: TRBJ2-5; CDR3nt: TGCGCCAGCAGCAGCGGGATCCAAGAGACCCAGTACTTC; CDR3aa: CASSSGIQETQYF
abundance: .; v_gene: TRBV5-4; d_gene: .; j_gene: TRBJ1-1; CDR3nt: TGTGCCAGCAGCTTTCCGGGAATCACTGAAGCTTTCTTT; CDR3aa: CASSFPGITEAFF
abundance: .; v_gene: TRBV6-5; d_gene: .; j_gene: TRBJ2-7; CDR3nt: TGTGCCAGCAGTTACGGACAGAACTACGAGCAGTACTTC; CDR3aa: CASSYGQNYEQYF